The 15 T cell receptor beta chains below all came from one sample that was sequenced in a study of shared clonotypes between healthy human individuals. Clones were read by immunoSEQ multiplex PCR, and TCRdb kept only the in-frame ones, dropping some. The sample shows more than 2 million clones, 93% of them seen only once. CD45RO-negative CD8 cells positively selected for CCR7 made up the naive population, which excluded terminally differentiated effector memory CD45RA+ cells. The sequenced sample was naive CD8+ T cells from PBMCs. These TCRs come from a man aged 18 to 30 in good health. Some clones in this sample may be carry-over from other donors' samples.

V usage is TRBV11-2 and J usage is TRBJ2-3, with unresolved D. This CDR3 spans 15 amino acids. The germline CDR1 and CDR2 sequences are SGHAT and FQNNGV. Trimming pared 4 bases from V and 4 bases from J, leaving 15 bases between. The CDR3 protein is CASSSTAAISDTQYF. In DNA, the CDR3 is TGTGCCAGCAGCTCCACAGCAGCGATTTCAGATACGCAGTATTTT.

CDR3 amino acids: CASSIERTDTQYF. For the CDR3, the DNA is TGTGCCAGCAGTATCGAACGCACAGATACGCAGTATTTT. This chain uses TRBV27 with TRBJ2-3; D is ambiguous. Trimming removed 5 bases at V and 1 base at J, with 7 bases between. The germline gives CDR1 MNHEY, CDR2 SMNVEV (reference sequence). This CDR3 contains 13 residues.

J is TRBJ2-2 and V is TRBV5-1; D may be TRBD2 (6 bases). The CDR3 consists of 16 residues. With 0 bases removed from V and 3 bases from J, the gap between germline ends came to 12 bases. Per germline, CDR1 SGHRS and CDR2 YFSETQ. The CDR3 reads CASSLAQRADTGELFF. The CDR3 region has the DNA TGCGCCAGCAGCTTGGCCCAGCGGGCGGACACCGGGGAGCTGTTTTTT.

This chain uses TRBV19 with TRBJ1-1; D is uncertain. Trimming took off 5 bases at V and 6 bases at J, with 16 bases between the two ends. This CDR3 comprises 14 residues. Per the germline V gene, CDR1 is LNHDA and CDR2 is SQIVND (reference sequence). The CDR3 DNA sequence: TGTGCCAGTAGTCCAAGGTTATCCGGGGCTGAAGCTTTCTTT. Amino acids: CASSPRLSGAEAFF.

V usage is TRBV4-1 and J usage is TRBJ2-7; TRBD1 or TRBD2 may be the D gene (5 bases each). Trimming removed 2 bases from V and 0 bases from J, with 20 bases in between. Germline CDR1 and CDR2: MGHRA and YSYEKL. This CDR3 contains 18 residues. The chain's CDR3 is CASSQHGDPRAASYEQYF. CDR3 nucleotides: TGCGCCAGCAGCCAACACGGGGACCCCCGTGCGGCCTCCTACGAGCAGTACTTC.

This clone turned up a few times. The chain employs TRBV30 and TRBJ1-1; possibly TRBD1 for D (5 bases). CDR1 is GTSNPN and CDR2 is SVGIG in the germline V gene (reference sequence). CDR3 length: 14 amino acids. Trimming stripped 0 bases from V and 4 bases from J, with 12 bases between. This CDR3 is CAWSVGIGATEAFF. The CDR3 DNA reads TGTGCCTGGAGTGTCGGGATTGGGGCCACTGAAGCTTTCTTT.

This clone was recorded once. CDR3 bases: TGTGCCAGCAGCCAAAAAACTAGCGGGAGGACCCATGAGCAGTTCTTC. Translated: CASSQKTSGRTHEQFF. This chain links TRBV11-3 with TRBJ2-1; 12 bases are a match to TRBD2. This CDR3 spans 16 amino acids. Trimming took 5 bases from V and 8 from J; bases not matched to a gene: 10. Germline CDR1 is SGHNT and CDR2 is YENEEA.

The chain recombines TRBV5-4 with TRBJ1-3, with a weak D call TRBD1 (5 bases). The CDR3 is 16 amino acids. Trimming removed 4 bases from V and 1 base from J, with 15 bases in between. Germline-derived CDR1 and CDR2 are SGHNT and YYREEE (reference sequence). The CDR3 loop reads CASSPVGGTSGNTIYF. CDR3 in DNA: TGTGCCAGCAGCCCGGTCGGGGGGACGTCTGGAAACACCATATATTTT.

This chain joins TRBV27 and TRBJ2-7, with D possibly being TRBD2 (6 bases). V shed 2 bases and J shed 3 bases, with 8 bases lying between them. Germline CDR1 is MNHEY and CDR2 is SMNVEV (reference sequence). There are 13 residues in the CDR3. CDR3 coding DNA: TGTGCCAGCAGTTTAGCGGGATTCTACGAGCAGTACTTC. Amino acids: CASSLAGFYEQYF.

This chain connects TRBV9 to TRBJ2-7; D possibly corresponds to TRBD1 (5 bases). CDR1 SGDLS and CDR2 YYNGEE come from the germline V gene. Trimming stripped 3 bases from V and 6 bases from J, with 10 bases between. The CDR3 contains 12 residues. In DNA, the CDR3 is TGTGCCAGCAGCGCATCAGGGTCCGAGCAGTACTTC. It specifies CASSASGSEQYF. Full variable domain (missing parts from reference TRBV9 and TRBJ2-7): DSGVTQTPKHLITATGQRVTLRCSPRSGDLSVYWYQQSLDQGLQFLIQYYNGEERAKGNILERFSAQQFPDLHSELNLSSLELGDSALYFCASSASGSEQYFGPGTRLTVT.

The chain links TRBV11-2 to TRBJ2-7; TRBD2 is a possible D gene (6 bases). Trimming pared 7 bases from V and 5 bases from J, leaving 18 bases between. CDR1 is SGHAT and CDR2 is FQNNGV in the germline V gene. The CDR3 loop spans 14 amino acids. The CDR3 sequence: CASTLGGGTHEQYF. The CDR3 DNA reads TGTGCCAGCACCCTAGGTGGAGGGACCCACGAGCAGTACTTC.

The chain has TRBV19 and TRBJ2-7; no definite D call. This CDR3 comprises 14 residues. Trimming took 4 bases from V and 3 from J, leaving 13 bases between them. Germline CDR1 and CDR2: LNHDA and SQIVND (reference sequence). The CDR3 sequence: CASSKAGAVYEQYF. Here the CDR3 DNA reads TGTGCCAGTAGTAAGGCTGGTGCCGTCTACGAGCAGTACTTC.

This chain uses TRBV13 with TRBJ2-2; tentative D call: TRBD1 (6 bases). V lost 5 bases and J 0 bases, leaving 13 bases between the germline ends. The CDR3 consists of 16 residues. The germline CDR1 and CDR2 sequences are PRHDT and FYEKMQ (reference sequence). CDR3 sequence (DNA): TGTGCCAGCAGCACCAGGGGCGGCCCGAACACCGGGGAGCTGTTTTTT. Residues: CASSTRGGPNTGELFF.

A word on this clone: This sample includes further DNA sequences coding for the same CDR3. The J gene is TRBJ2-7, the V gene TRBV7-8, with 7 nucleotides matching TRBD2. V gave up 0 bases and J gave up 4 bases; unmatched junction bases: 0. This CDR3 spans 13 amino acids. CDR1 is SGHVS, CDR2 FQNEAQ, per germline. CDR3 region: CASSLAGGYEQYF. The CDR3 bases are TGTGCCAGCAGCTTAGCGGGAGGGTACGAGCAGTACTTC. The full variable domain, rest sourced from reference TRBV7-8 and TRBJ2-7, is GAGVSQSPRYKVAKRGQDVALRCDPISGHVSLFWYQQALGQGPEFLTYFQNEAQLDKSGLPSDRFFAERPEGSVSTLKIQRTQQEDSAVYLCASSLAGGYEQYFGPGTRLTVT.

This chain uses TRBV9 with TRBJ2-5; D assignment may be TRBD1 or TRBD2 (6 bases each). Per the germline V gene, CDR1 is SGDLS and CDR2 is YYNGEE. Trimming took off 4 bases at V and 4 bases at J, with 17 bases between the two ends. The CDR3 is 15 amino acids. The CDR3 is CASSPTRGQIETQYF. The CDR3 DNA follows: TGTGCCAGCAGCCCTACGCGGGGACAAATAGAGACCCAGTACTTC.